Shown below are 6 T cell receptor beta chains from a single sample sequenced in a study of T cell repertoires in cytomegalovirus infection. Via MiXCR, TCRdb re-called the reads, giving one row per CDR3 protein. The sample yields almost 550,000 distinct CDR3 sequences, 15% to 20% seen once. Sequencing was carried out using CD8+ T cells from PBMCs. The receptors were gathered from a human donor in good health (CMV status not recorded). Some clones in this sample may be carry-over from other donors' samples.

This clonotype was recorded many times. The V and J genes are TRBV11-2 and TRBJ2-4; D is tentatively TRBD1 or TRBD2 (5 bases each). The V and J ends lost 2 bases and 8 bases respectively, with 10 bases between them. CDR1 is SGHAT, CDR2 FQNNGV, per germline. This CDR3 region has 13 residues. The CDR3 DNA reads TGTGCCAGCAGCTTATGGGGGATCCACATTCAGTACTTC. Translated: CASSLWGIHIQYF.

Many counts were recorded for this clonotype. This sequence joins TRBV20-1 and TRBJ1-5, with D tentatively TRBD1 (5 bases). Germline V CDR1 and CDR2: DFQATT, SNEGSKA (reference sequence). The V and J ends lost 2 bases and 2 bases respectively, with 13 bases between them. The CDR3 is made up of 15 amino acids. For the CDR3, the DNA is TGCAGTGCTAGATCGGGGGAAAGGGGCAATCAGCCCCAGCATTTT. It yields the protein CSARSGERGNQPQHF.

Comments on this clonotype: Since a much larger clone is just one base distant, this may be a read error. The rearrangement links TRBV7-4 to TRBJ2-4, with 10 bases lining up with TRBD2. CDR3 length equals 16 residues. Germline V CDR1 and CDR2: SGHVT, SQSDAQ. Here the CDR3 DNA reads TGTGCCAACAGCTCCACTAGCGGGGAATACAAAAACATTCAGTACTTC. Amino acids: CANSSTSGEYKNIQYF.

This chain joins TRBV9 and TRBJ2-7; D assignment may be TRBD1 or TRBD2 (5 bases each). Looked up from germline, CDR1 is SGDLS and CDR2 is YYNGEE. There are 14 residues in the CDR3. V was trimmed by 2 bases and J by 6 bases, leaving 15 bases between them. In nucleotides, the CDR3 is TGTGCCAGCAGCGTCGGGGCAACAGCAGCCGAGCAGTACTTC. As protein: CASSVGATAAEQYF.

This clonotype showed up many times. CDR3 sequence: CASSQSGTPYEQYF. The CDR3 nucleotides are TGTGCCAGCAGTCAGTCCGGGACACCTTACGAGCAGTACTTC. The J gene is TRBJ2-7, the V gene TRBV6-1; TRBD1 is a possible D gene (6 bases). The CDR3 has 14 residues. Germline CDR1 MNHNS, CDR2 SASEGT. V lost 5 bases and J lost 4, with 15 bases in between.

This clonotype was counted between two and nine times. This chain connects TRBV5-4 to TRBJ2-1; 7 bases map to TRBD2. CDR1 SGHNT and CDR2 YYREEE come from the germline V gene (reference sequence). V shed 9 bases and J 0 bases; nucleotides not matched to a gene: 3. The CDR3 runs to 13 residues. The CDR3 here is CATGRSSYNEQFF. In nucleotides, the CDR3 is TGTGCCACCGGGAGGAGCTCCTACAATGAGCAGTTCTTC.